This T cell receptor (beta chain) was sequenced for a study of identical twins. TCRdb processed the 5' RACE reads anew with MiXCR; each CDR3 protein has one entry. This sample has 700,000 or so distinct CDR3 sequences; about 9.4% occur once, and the top ten carry approximately 0.89%. CDR3 length equals 14 residues. The sample also formed part of further work on yellow fever vaccine responses in identical twins. Per that paper: Reports say the vaccine T cell response in twins looked partly convergent and partly personalized.

The chain has TRBV21-1 and TRBJ2-5; the table calls TRBD1, which could not be checked here. TRBV21-1 is a pseudogene locus. The sample was PBMCs. This TCR derives from a woman aged 18-29 years in good health. The CDR3 nucleotides read TGTGCCAGCAGCAAAGAATTCCGGGGAGTGACCCAGTACTTC. It encodes CASSKEFRGVTQYF.